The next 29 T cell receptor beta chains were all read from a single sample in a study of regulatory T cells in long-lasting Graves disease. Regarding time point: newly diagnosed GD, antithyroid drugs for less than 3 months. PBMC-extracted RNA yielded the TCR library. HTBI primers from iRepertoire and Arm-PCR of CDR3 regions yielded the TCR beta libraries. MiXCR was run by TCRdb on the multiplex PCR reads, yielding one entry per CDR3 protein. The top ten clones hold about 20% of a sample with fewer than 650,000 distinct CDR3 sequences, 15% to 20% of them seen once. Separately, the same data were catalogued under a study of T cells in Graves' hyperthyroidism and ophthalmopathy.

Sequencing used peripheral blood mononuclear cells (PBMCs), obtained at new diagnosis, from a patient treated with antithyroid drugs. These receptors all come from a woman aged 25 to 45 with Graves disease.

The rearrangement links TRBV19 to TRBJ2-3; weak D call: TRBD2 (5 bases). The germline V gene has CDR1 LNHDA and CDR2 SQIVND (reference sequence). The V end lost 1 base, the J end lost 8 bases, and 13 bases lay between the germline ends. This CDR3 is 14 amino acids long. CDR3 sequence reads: CASSIGSGVSTQYF. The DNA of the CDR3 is TGTGCCAGTAGTATAGGCTCCGGGGTTTCTACGCAGTATTTT.

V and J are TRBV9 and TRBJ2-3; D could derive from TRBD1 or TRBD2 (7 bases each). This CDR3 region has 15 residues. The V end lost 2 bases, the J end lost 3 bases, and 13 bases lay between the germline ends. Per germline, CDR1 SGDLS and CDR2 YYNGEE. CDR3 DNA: TGTGCCAGCAGCGTTAACAGGGGAGGGACAGATACGCAGTATTTT. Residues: CASSVNRGGTDTQYF.

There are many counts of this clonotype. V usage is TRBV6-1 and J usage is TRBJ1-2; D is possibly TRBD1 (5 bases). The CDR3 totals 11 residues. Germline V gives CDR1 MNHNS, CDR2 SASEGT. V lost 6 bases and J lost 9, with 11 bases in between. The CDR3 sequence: CASRRGGSYTF. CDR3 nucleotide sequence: TGTGCCAGCAGACGCGGGGGGAGCTACACCTTC.

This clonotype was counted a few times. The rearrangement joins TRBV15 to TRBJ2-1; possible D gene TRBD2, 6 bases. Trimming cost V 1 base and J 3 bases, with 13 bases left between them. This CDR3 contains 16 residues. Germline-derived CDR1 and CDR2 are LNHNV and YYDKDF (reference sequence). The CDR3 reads CATSRGMAGNYNEQFF. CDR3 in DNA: TGTGCCACCAGCAGAGGAATGGCGGGGAACTACAATGAGCAGTTCTTC. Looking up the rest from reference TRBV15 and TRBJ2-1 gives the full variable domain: DAMVIQNPRYQVTQFGKPVTLSCSQTLNHNVMYWYQQKSSQAPKLLFHYYDKDFNNEADTPDNFQSRRPNTSFCFLDIRSPGLGDTAMYLCATSRGMAGNYNEQFFGPGTRLTVL.

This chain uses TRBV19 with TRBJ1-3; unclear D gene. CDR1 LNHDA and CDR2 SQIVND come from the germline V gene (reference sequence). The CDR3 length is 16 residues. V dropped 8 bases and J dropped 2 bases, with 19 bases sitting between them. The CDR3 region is CASQAEHHRPGNTIYF. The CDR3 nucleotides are TGTGCCAGTCAAGCCGAACACCATCGTCCTGGAAACACCATATATTTT.

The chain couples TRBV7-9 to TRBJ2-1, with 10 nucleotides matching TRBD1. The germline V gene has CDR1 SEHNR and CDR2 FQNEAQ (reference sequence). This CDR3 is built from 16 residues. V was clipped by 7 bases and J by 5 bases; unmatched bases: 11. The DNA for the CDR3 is TGTGCCAGCACCCATGGGCCCGGGACAGGGGACAATGAGCAGTTCTTC. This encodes CASTHGPGTGDNEQFF.

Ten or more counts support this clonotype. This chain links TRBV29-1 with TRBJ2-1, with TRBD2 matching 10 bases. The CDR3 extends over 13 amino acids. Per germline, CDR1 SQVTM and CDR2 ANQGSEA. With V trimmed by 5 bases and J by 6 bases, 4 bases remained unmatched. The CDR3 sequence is CSVTGTSVNEQFF. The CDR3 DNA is TGCAGCGTTACCGGGACTAGCGTCAATGAGCAGTTCTTC.

The CDR3 DNA reads as TGTGCCAGCGGAGATACGGGGCGCGGTCAGCCCCAGCATTTT. This translates into CASGDTGRGQPQHF. The chain is built from TRBV6-1 and TRBJ1-5; D perhaps matches TRBD1 (5 bases). The germline CDR1 and CDR2 sequences are MNHNS and SASEGT. The CDR3 contains 14 residues. The V gene lost 8 bases and the J gene lost 6 bases, with 17 bases spanning the gap.

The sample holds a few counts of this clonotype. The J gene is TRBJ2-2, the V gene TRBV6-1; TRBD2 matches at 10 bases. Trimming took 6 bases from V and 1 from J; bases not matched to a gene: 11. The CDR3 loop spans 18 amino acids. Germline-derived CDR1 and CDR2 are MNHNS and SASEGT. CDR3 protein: CASSRLRVAGGNTGELFF. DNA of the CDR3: TGTGCCAGCAGCCGCCTGCGAGTAGCGGGAGGGAACACCGGGGAGCTGTTTTTT.

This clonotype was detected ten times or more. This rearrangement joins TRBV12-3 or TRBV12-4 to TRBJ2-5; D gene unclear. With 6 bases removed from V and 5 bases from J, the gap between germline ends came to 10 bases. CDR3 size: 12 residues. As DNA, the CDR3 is TGTGCCAGCAGGACGCTCGGGGAGACCCAGTACTTC. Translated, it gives CASRTLGETQYF.

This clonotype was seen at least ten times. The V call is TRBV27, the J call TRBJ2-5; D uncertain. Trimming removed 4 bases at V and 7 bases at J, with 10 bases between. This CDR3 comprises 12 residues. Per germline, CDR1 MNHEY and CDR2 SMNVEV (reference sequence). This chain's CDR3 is CASSSTRATQYF. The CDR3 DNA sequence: TGTGCCAGCAGTTCGACCCGGGCGACCCAGTACTTC.

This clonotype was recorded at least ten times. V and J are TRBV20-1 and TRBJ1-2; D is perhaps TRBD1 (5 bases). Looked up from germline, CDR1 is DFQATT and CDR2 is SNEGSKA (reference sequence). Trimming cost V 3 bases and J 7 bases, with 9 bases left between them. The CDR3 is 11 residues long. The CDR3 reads CSARDKLGYTF. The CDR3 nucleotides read TGCAGTGCTAGGGACAAGCTTGGCTACACCTTC.

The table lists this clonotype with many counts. DNA of the CDR3: TGTGCCTGGAGTGTACGGCCGGAGCAGTACTTC. Translating it yields CAWSVRPEQYF. This sequence joins TRBV30 and TRBJ2-7, with D hard to call. The length of the CDR3 is 11 residues. The V and J ends lost 0 bases and 7 bases respectively, with 7 bases between them. The germline V gene encodes CDR1 GTSNPN and CDR2 SVGIG (reference sequence).

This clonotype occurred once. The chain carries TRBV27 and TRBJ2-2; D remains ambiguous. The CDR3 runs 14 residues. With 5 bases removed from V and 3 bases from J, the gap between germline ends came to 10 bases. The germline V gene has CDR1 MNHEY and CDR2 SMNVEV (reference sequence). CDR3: CASSPPLHTGELFF. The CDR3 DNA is TGTGCCAGCAGTCCCCCTCTCCACACCGGGGAGCTGTTTTTT.

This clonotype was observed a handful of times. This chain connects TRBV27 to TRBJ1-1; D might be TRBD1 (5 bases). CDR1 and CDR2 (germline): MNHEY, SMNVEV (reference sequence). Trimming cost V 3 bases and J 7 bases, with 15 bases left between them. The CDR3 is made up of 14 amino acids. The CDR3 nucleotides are TGTGCCAGCAGTTTTTTCCCGGGGGGGAGTGAAGCTTTCTTT. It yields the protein CASSFFPGGSEAFF.

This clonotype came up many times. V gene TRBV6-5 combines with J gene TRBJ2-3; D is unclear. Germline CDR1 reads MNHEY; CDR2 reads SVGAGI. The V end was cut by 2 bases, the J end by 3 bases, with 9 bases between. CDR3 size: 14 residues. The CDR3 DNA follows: TGTGCCAGCAGTTACGACGGGCCGACAGATACGCAGTATTTT. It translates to CASSYDGPTDTQYF.

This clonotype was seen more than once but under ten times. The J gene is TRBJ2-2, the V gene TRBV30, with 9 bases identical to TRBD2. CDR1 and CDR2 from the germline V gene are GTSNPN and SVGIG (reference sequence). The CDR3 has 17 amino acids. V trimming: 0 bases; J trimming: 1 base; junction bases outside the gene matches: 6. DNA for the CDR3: TGTGCCTGGAGTGTACGAGCTAGCGGGATGAACACCGGGGAGCTGTTTTTT. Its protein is CAWSVRASGMNTGELFF.

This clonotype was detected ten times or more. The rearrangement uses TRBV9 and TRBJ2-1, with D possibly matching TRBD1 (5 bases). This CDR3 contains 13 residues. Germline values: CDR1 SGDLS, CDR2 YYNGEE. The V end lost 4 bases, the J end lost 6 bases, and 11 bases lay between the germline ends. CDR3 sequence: CASSPRRANEQFF. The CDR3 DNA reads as TGTGCCAGCAGCCCCCGCAGGGCCAATGAGCAGTTCTTC.

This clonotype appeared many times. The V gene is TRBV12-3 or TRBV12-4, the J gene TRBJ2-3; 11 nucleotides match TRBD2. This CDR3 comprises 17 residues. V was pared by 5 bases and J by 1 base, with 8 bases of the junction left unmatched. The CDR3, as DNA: TGTGCCAGCAGTGAAGATTCACTAGCGGGAGGCACAGATACGCAGTATTTT. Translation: CASSEDSLAGGTDTQYF.

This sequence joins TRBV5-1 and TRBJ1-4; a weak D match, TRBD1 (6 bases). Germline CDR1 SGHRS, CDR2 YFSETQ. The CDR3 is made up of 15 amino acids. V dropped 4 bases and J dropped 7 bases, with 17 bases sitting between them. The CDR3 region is CASSPRDMRGEKLFF. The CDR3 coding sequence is TGCGCCAGCAGCCCCAGGGACATGCGAGGTGAAAAACTGTTTTTT.

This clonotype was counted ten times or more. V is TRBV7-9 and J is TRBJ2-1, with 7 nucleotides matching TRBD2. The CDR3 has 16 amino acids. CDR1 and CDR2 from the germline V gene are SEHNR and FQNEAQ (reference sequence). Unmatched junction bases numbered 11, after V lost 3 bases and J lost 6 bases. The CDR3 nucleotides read TGTGCCAGCAGCTTTATCGGCGGGGGTGCGGCCAATGAGCAGTTCTTC. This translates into CASSFIGGGAANEQFF.

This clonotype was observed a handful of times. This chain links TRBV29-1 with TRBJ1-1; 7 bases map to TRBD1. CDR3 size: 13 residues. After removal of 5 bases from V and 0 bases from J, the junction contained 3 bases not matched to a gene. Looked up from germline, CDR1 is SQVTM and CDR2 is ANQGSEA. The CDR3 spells CSVRGQLNTEAFF. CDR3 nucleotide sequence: TGCAGCGTTCGGGGACAGTTGAACACTGAAGCTTTCTTT.

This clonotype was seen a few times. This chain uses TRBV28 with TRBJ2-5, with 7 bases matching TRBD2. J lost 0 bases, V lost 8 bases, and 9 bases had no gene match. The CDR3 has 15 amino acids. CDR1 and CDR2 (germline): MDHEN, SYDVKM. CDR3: CASGAGEGYQETQYF. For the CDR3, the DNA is TGTGCCAGCGGCGCGGGAGAGGGGTACCAAGAGACCCAGTACTTC. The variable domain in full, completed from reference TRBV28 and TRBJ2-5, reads DVKVTQSSRYLVKRTGEKVFLECVQDMDHENMFWYRQDPGLGLRLIYFSYDVKMKEKGDIPEGYSVSREKKERFSLILESASTNQTSMYLCASGAGEGYQETQYFGPGTRLLVL.

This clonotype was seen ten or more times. This CDR3 reads CASSLSRTSGRALGTQYF. The CDR3 coding sequence is TGTGCCAGCAGCTTAAGCCGGACTAGCGGGAGGGCTCTCGGGACCCAGTACTTC. The V and J genes are TRBV7-2 and TRBJ2-5; TRBD2 matches at 15 bases. With V trimmed by 2 bases and J by 7 bases, 11 bases remained unmatched. This CDR3 has 18 amino acids. Germline V gene lookup returns CDR1 SGHTA and CDR2 FQGNSA. Variable domain in full (rest from reference TRBV7-2 and TRBJ2-5): GAGVSQSPSNKVTEKGKDVELRCDPISGHTALYWYRQSLGQGLEFLIYFQGNSAPDKSGLPSDRFSAERTGGSVSTLTIQRTQQEDSAVYLCASSLSRTSGRALGTQYFGPGTRLLVL.

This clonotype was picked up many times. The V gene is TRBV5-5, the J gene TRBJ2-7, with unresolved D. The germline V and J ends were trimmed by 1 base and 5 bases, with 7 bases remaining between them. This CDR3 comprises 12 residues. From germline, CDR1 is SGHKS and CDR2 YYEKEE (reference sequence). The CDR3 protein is CASSLKGNEQYF. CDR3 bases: TGTGCCAGCAGCTTGAAAGGGAACGAGCAGTACTTC. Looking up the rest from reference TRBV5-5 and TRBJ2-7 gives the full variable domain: DAGVTQSPTHLIKTRGQQVTLRCSPISGHKSVSWYQQVLGQGPQFIFQYYEKEERGRGNFPDRFSARQFPNYSSELNVNALLLGDSALYLCASSLKGNEQYFGPGTRLTVT.

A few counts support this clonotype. Here the CDR3 reads CATSDPGLDPTDTQYF. The CDR3 coding sequence is TGTGCCACCAGTGACCCCGGACTAGATCCCACAGATACGCAGTATTTT. This chain uses TRBV24-1 with TRBJ2-3; 7 bases are shared with TRBD2. The CDR3 covers 16 residues. V trimming: 4 bases; J trimming: 2 bases; junction bases outside the gene matches: 8. Germline CDR1 KGHDR, CDR2 SFDVKD.

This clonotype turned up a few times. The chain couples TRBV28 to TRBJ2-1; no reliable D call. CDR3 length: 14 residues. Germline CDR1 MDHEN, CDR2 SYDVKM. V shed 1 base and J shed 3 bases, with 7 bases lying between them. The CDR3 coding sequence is TGTGCCAGCAGTTTATTAAACTACTACAATGAGCAGTTCTTC. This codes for CASSLLNYYNEQFF.

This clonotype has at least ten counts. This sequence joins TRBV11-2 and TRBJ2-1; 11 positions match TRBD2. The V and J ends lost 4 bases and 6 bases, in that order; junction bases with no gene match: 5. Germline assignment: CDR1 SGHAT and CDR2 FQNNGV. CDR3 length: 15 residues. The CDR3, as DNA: TGTGCCAGCAGCTCCACTAGCGGGAGACCCAATGAGCAGTTCTTC. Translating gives CASSSTSGRPNEQFF.

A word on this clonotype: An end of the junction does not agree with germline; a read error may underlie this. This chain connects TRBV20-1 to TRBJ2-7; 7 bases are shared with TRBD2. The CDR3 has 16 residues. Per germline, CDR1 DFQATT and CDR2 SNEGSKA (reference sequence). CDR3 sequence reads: CSARASTPSGYYEQHF. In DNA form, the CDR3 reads TGCAGTGCTAGAGCCTCGACGCCTAGCGGTTACTACGAGCAGCACTTC.